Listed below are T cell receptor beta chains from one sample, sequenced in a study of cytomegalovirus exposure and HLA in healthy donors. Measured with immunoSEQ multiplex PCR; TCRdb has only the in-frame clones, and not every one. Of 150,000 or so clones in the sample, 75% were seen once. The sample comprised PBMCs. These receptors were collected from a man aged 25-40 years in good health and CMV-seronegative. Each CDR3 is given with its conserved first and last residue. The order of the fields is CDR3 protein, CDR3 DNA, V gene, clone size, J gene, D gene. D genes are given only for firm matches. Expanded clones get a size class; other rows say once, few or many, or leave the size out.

CASSSAQTGLGQPQHF TGTGCCAGCAGCTCAGCTCAGACAGGGCTGGGACAGCCCCAGCATTTT TRBV5-6 NA TRBJ1-5 TRBD1
CSATPDEQFF TGCAGTGCTACCCCGGATGAGCAGTTCTTC TRBV20-1 NA TRBJ2-1 NA
CASTDGSSYNEQFF TGTGCCAGCACCGACGGGTCTTCCTACAATGAGCAGTTCTTC TRBV6-6 NA TRBJ2-1 NA
CASSWTPGFTDTQYF TGTGCCAGCAGCTGGACGCCGGGGTTCACAGATACGCAGTATTTT TRBV5-5 NA TRBJ2-3 NA
CASRIGQTYGYTF TGTGCCAGTAGAATCGGACAGACTTATGGCTACACCTTC TRBV19 NA TRBJ1-2 NA
CAWRATSGAYEQYF TGTGCCTGGAGGGCGACTAGCGGGGCTTACGAGCAGTACTTC TRBV30 few TRBJ2-7 TRBD2
CAAGRANEKLFF TGTGCTGCGGGCCGGGCTAATGAAAAACTGTTTTTT TRBV28 NA TRBJ1-4 NA
CASSSDQGQTNTEAFF TGTGCCAGCAGTTCCGATCAGGGACAGACGAACACTGAAGCTTTCTTT TRBV28 NA TRBJ1-1 TRBD1
CASSATITLNEQFF TGTGCCAGCAGCGCGACAATTACACTCAATGAGCAGTTCTTC TRBV14 NA TRBJ2-1 NA
CASSHPGTSNTGELFF TGCGCCAGCAGTCATCCCGGGACTAGTAACACCGGGGAGCTGTTTTTT TRBV23-1 NA TRBJ2-2 TRBD2
CASRAGTSGNEQFF TGTGCCAGCAGGGCTGGGACTAGCGGTAATGAGCAGTTCTTC TRBV6-4 NA TRBJ2-1 TRBD2
CASSRDSQETQYF TGTGCCAGCAGCCGGGACAGCCAAGAGACCCAGTACTTC TRBV7-3 few TRBJ2-5 TRBD1
CASSLAGTTYEQYF TGTGCCAGCAGCTTAGCGGGGACTACTTACGAGCAGTACTTC TRBV7-9 NA TRBJ2-7 TRBD2
CASIMGLNLAKNIQYF TGCGCCAGCATCATGGGACTGAACCTAGCCAAAAACATTCAGTACTTC TRBV5-1 NA TRBJ2-4 NA
CASSRQGEDEQYF TGTGCCAGCAGCCGACAGGGTGAGGACGAGCAGTACTTC TRBV6-1 NA TRBJ2-7 TRBD1
CASSLTGGQNSQYF TGTGCCAGCAGCCTCACAGGGGGGCAAAACAGTCAGTACTTC TRBV7-2 NA TRBJ2-4 TRBD1
CASSILSGLAGHNEQFF TGTGCCAGTAGTATTTTGTCCGGACTAGCGGGGCACAATGAGCAGTTCTTC TRBV19 NA TRBJ2-1 TRBD2
CASSLGGRGFETQYF TGTGCCAGCAGTTTAGGCGGCAGGGGGTTCGAGACCCAGTACTTC TRBV27 NA TRBJ2-5 TRBD1
CASSLRIGGGAEAFF TGTGCCAGCAGTTTAAGGATCGGCGGGGGTGCTGAAGCTTTCTTT TRBV27 NA TRBJ1-1 NA
CASSLGRRAGTDTQYF TGCGCCAGCAGCTTGGGGAGGAGAGCTGGCACAGATACGCAGTATTTT TRBV5-1 NA TRBJ2-3 NA
CASSLRSQAGNTIYF TGTGCCAGCAGCTTGAGGTCCCAGGCAGGAAACACCATATATTTT TRBV5-4 NA TRBJ1-3 NA
CASQETADYGYTF TGTGCCAGTCAAGAAACAGCGGACTATGGCTACACCTTC TRBV19 NA TRBJ1-2 NA
CASSLSLVRSYEQYF TGCGCCAGCAGCTTATCTTTGGTCCGATCCTACGAGCAGTACTTC TRBV5-1 NA TRBJ2-7 NA
CSVVPGLGTEAFF TGCAGCGTTGTGCCGGGGTTGGGCACTGAAGCTTTCTTT TRBV29-1 few TRBJ1-1 NA
CASSLGRGNQPQHF TGTGCCAGCTCACTAGGGCGGGGGAATCAGCCCCAGCATTTT TRBV18 NA TRBJ1-5 NA
CASSQGLPGKFTQYF TGTGCCAGCAGCCAGGGACTGCCCGGGAAGTTCACCCAGTATTTT TRBV7-8 NA TRBJ2-3 NA
CASRFGPGGNQPQHF TGTGCCAGCAGGTTTGGGCCCGGCGGGAATCAGCCCCAGCATTTT TRBV6-5 few TRBJ1-5 NA
CASSDFRVPKRSAGCEKLFF TGTGCCAGCAGTGACTTCCGGGTACCAAAAAGATCCGCTGGATGCGAAAAACTGTTTTTT TRBV6-4 NA TRBJ1-4 NA
CAWSAGFGELFF TGTGCCTGGAGTGCCGGGTTCGGGGAGCTGTTTTTT TRBV30 few TRBJ2-2 NA
CASSIGRALAGDTGELFF TGTGCCAGTAGTATAGGGAGGGCTCTAGCGGGAGATACCGGGGAGCTGTTTTTT TRBV19 NA TRBJ2-2 TRBD2
CASSYGQTTMGQFF TGTGCCAGCAGCTATGGACAGACAACAATGGGGCAGTTCTTC TRBV5-5 NA TRBJ2-1 NA
CASSVDGWSYEQYF TGTGCCAGCAGCGTAGACGGTTGGTCCTACGAGCAGTACTTC TRBV9 NA TRBJ2-7 NA
CASRQGGLSYEQYF TGTGCCAGCAGGCAGGGGGGCCTTTCCTACGAGCAGTACTTC TRBV6-6 NA TRBJ2-7 NA
CASSIIGRGNQPQHF TGTGCCAGTAGTATTATCGGGAGGGGTAATCAGCCCCAGCATTTT TRBV19 NA TRBJ1-5 NA
CASRLAGESQETQYF TGCGCCAGCAGACTAGCGGGGGAGTCCCAAGAGACCCAGTACTTC TRBV5-1 few TRBJ2-5 TRBD2
CASSLWGRGTDTQYF TGCGCCAGCAGCTTGTGGGGGAGGGGGACAGATACGCAGTATTTT TRBV5-1 NA TRBJ2-3 NA
CASSPRTDHMNTEAFF TGTGCCAGCAGCCCCAGGACAGATCACATGAACACTGAAGCTTTCTTT TRBV7-2 NA TRBJ1-1 NA
CASSFTGAVNEQFF TGTGCCAGCAGTTTCACAGGTGCTGTCAATGAGCAGTTCTTC TRBV28 NA TRBJ2-1 NA
CASSYDLEQGGKLFF TGTGCCAGCAGTTACGACCTTGAGCAGGGAGGAAAACTGTTTTTT TRBV6-5 NA TRBJ1-4 NA
CSSSLTRAYGYTF TGTTCCAGCAGCCTTACCAGGGCCTATGGCTACACCTTC TRBV7-9 NA TRBJ1-2 NA
CASSPQGTLGTGELFF TGCGCCAGCAGCCCACAGGGTACCCTTGGCACCGGGGAGCTGTTTTTT TRBV5-1 few TRBJ2-2 NA
CASTIRDGGNTIYF TGTGCCAGCACCATCAGGGATGGTGGAAACACCATATATTTT TRBV2 once TRBJ1-3 NA
CASSGQRPSGYTF TGTGCCAGCAGCGGACAGCGTCCCTCTGGCTACACCTTC TRBV21-1 NA TRBJ1-2 NA
CASTPGVYNEQFF TGTGCCAGCACCCCGGGAGTTTACAATGAGCAGTTCTTC TRBV11-2 few TRBJ2-1 NA
CASSLVRAEAFF TGTGCCAGCAGTCTGGTACGAGCTGAAGCTTTCTTT TRBV14 few TRBJ1-1 NA
CAWSMAGYYGLPLWETQYF TGTGCCTGGAGTATGGCAGGGTACTATGGCTTACCTCTTTGGGAGACCCAGTACTTC TRBV30 NA TRBJ2-5 NA
CASSLRTGGGDTQYF TGTGCCAGCAGTTTAAGGACGGGGGGCGGGGATACGCAGTATTTT TRBV28 few TRBJ2-3 NA
CASSPEGVAKNSQYF TGTGCCAGCAGCCCGGAGGGAGTAGCCAAAAACAGTCAGTACTTC TRBV7-9 NA TRBJ2-4 NA
CAWSVAGSNQPQHF TGTGCCTGGAGTGTTGCGGGTAGCAATCAGCCCCAGCATTTT TRBV30 NA TRBJ1-5 NA
CASSLTGSNTGELFF TGTGCCAGCAGCTTAACCGGGTCCAACACCGGGGAGCTGTTTTTT TRBV7-3 NA TRBJ2-2 NA
CASSQESGRNYEQYF TGTGCCAGCAGCCAAGAGAGCGGGAGAAACTACGAGCAGTACTTC TRBV4-2 once TRBJ2-7 TRBD2
CASSPGQLLAKNSQYF TGTGCCAGCAGCCCGGGACAGCTACTAGCCAAAAACAGTCAGTACTTC TRBV11-2 NA TRBJ2-4 NA
CASSVRLAGGLSTDTQYF TGTGCCAGCAGCGTAAGGCTAGCGGGGGGGCTAAGCACAGATACGCAGTATTTT TRBV9 once TRBJ2-3 TRBD2